The rows below give T cell receptor beta chains drawn from one sample of a study of blood T cell repertoires in COVID-19. Here immunoSEQ multiplex PCR was the method, and the copy in TCRdb shows in-frame clones only, minus some. Of a few hundred thousand clones detected, over 75% appear once; the ten largest clones hold around 3%. The material sequenced was PBMCs or T cells enriched from blood (not recorded which). The receptor set was obtained from a woman in her twenties or thirties who had recovered from COVID-19. CDR3s include the opening cysteine and the closing phenylalanine or tryptophan. A D gene is named only where the DNA matches it firmly. Not all rows give a size; the values are once, few, many and, for expanded clones, a class.

15,TRBV6-5,NA,TRBJ2-7,NA,CASSYSTQGVDEQYF,TGTGCCAGCAGTTACTCGACCCAGGGCGTCGACGAGCAGTACTTC
15,TRBV7-2,NA,TRBJ2-7,TRBD1,CASSYRTGDSYEQYF,TGTGCCAGCAGCTACCGGACAGGGGACTCCTACGAGCAGTACTTC
17,TRBV10-3,NA,TRBJ1-5,TRBD1,CAISDRDRTIRGQPQHF,TGTGCCATCAGTGACAGGGACAGGACTATCAGGGGTCAGCCCCAGCATTTT
14,TRBV5-4,once,TRBJ1-2,TRBD1,CASSLAQGDYGYTF,TGTGCCAGCAGCTTGGCGCAGGGGGACTATGGCTACACCTTC
13,TRBV28,once,TRBJ2-3,TRBD2,CASTSGVTDTQYF,TGTGCCAGCACCAGCGGGGTTACAGATACGCAGTATTTT
14,TRBV2,NA,TRBJ2-5,NA,CASSAQGLGETQYF,TGTGCCAGCAGTGCCCAGGGGCTGGGAGAGACCCAGTACTTC
13,TRBV5-1,NA,TRBJ2-2,NA,CASRLQGTGELFF,TGCGCCAGCAGATTGCAGGGGACCGGGGAGCTGTTTTTT
15,TRBV6-5,NA,TRBJ1-1,TRBD1,CASRRGQEGNTEAFF,TGTGCCAGCAGAAGGGGACAGGAAGGGAACACTGAAGCTTTCTTT
15,TRBV24-1,NA,TRBJ2-3,NA,CATSLRGLSTDTQYF,TGTGCCACCAGTCTTAGAGGATTAAGCACAGATACGCAGTATTTT
16,TRBV6-1,NA,TRBJ2-1,TRBD2,CASSATSGSSYNEQFF,TGTGCCAGCAGTGCAACTAGCGGGAGCTCCTACAATGAGCAGTTCTTC
18,TRBV27,NA,TRBJ2-1,TRBD2,CASSHTGTSGGPYNEQFF,TGTGCCAGCAGTCACACCGGGACTAGCGGGGGGCCCTACAATGAGCAGTTCTTC
14,TRBV10-3,NA,TRBJ1-4,TRBD1,CAIGQGQGGEKLFF,TGTGCCATCGGGCAAGGACAGGGCGGTGAAAAACTGTTTTTT
14,TRBV28,NA,TRBJ2-7,TRBD2,CASTPGGMNYEQYF,TGTGCCAGCACCCCGGGAGGGATGAACTACGAGCAGTACTTC
15,TRBV27,NA,TRBJ1-6,TRBD1,CASSSLTGSASPLHF,TGTGCCAGCAGTTCCCTGACAGGGAGTGCTTCACCCCTCCACTTT
14,TRBV27,NA,TRBJ2-1,NA,CASSLVVGRNEQFF,TGTGCCAGCAGTTTAGTAGTGGGGAGGAATGAGCAGTTCTTC
15,TRBV5-8,NA,TRBJ2-7,NA,CASSLKSKGGYEQYF,TGTGCCAGCAGCTTGAAGAGCAAGGGGGGGTACGAGCAGTACTTC
13,TRBV3-1/TRBV3-2,NA,TRBJ2-3,NA,CASSQDRRGTQYF,TGTGCCAGCAGCCAAGATCGGAGGGGAACGCAGTATTTT
15,TRBV19,NA,TRBJ1-1,TRBD1,CASSIGQGANTEAFF,TGTGCCAGTAGTATAGGACAGGGGGCGAACACTGAAGCTTTCTTT
16,TRBV7-8,NA,TRBJ2-2,TRBD1,CASSIGQAINTGELFF,TGTGCCAGCAGCATAGGACAGGCAATAAACACCGGGGAGCTGTTTTTT